The 20 T cell receptor beta chains listed next were all sequenced from one sample in a study of T cells in localized non-small cell lung cancer. Measured with immunoSEQ multiplex PCR; TCRdb has only the in-frame clones, and not every one. This table has roughly 3,600 clones, approximately 54% appearing once. Specimen: lymph node tissue, collected before any cancer treatment. These TCRs come from a woman aged 18-49 years with stage I lung adenocarcinoma.

In this sample, this clone turned up a few times. This chain connects TRBV12-5 to TRBJ1-4; D gene ambiguous. Germline V gene lookup returns CDR1 LGHNT and CDR2 FRNRAP. This CDR3 region has 14 residues. Trimming shortened V by 1 base and J by 0 bases, and 3 bases separated the two germline ends. The CDR3 bases are TGTGCTAGTGGTTTGGGGACAACTAATGAAAAACTGTTTTTT. Protein product: CASGLGTTNEKLFF.

This chain links TRBV28 with TRBJ2-1; TRBD2 matches 13 bases. J was trimmed by 8 bases and V by 6 bases; bases with no gene match: 10. The CDR3 sequence is 16 residues long. CDR1 MDHEN and CDR2 SYDVKM come from the germline V gene. The CDR3: CASRNGGLAGIDEQFF. The CDR3 DNA is TGTGCCAGCAGAAATGGGGGACTAGCGGGAATCGATGAGCAGTTCTTC.

The chain has TRBV29-1 and TRBJ2-3, with TRBD2 matching 14 bases. This CDR3 region has 13 residues. Looked up from germline, CDR1 is SQVTM and CDR2 is ANQGSEA. CDR3 amino acids: CSGTSGSADTQYF. The CDR3 DNA reads as TGCAGTGGGACTAGCGGGAGTGCCGATACGCAGTATTTT.

This rearrangement joins TRBV6-8 to TRBJ1-4; no definite D call. The V and J ends lost 6 bases and 5 bases respectively, with 19 bases between them. The CDR3 sequence is 16 residues long. From germline, CDR1 is MNHGY and CDR2 SAAAGT. CDR3 residues: CASSRAHINPNEKLFF. The CDR3 DNA reads as TGTGCCAGCAGCCGGGCGCACATCAACCCCAATGAAAAACTGTTTTTT.

The chain recombines TRBV4-1 with TRBJ1-2; D might be TRBD1 (6 bases). The CDR3 has 15 amino acids. The V end lost 4 bases, the J end lost 2 bases, and 14 bases lay between the germline ends. Germline V gene data show CDR1 as MGHRA and CDR2 as YSYEKL. The CDR3 region is CASSPDSLGNYGYTF. CDR3 nucleotides: TGCGCCAGCAGCCCGGACAGCCTAGGGAACTATGGCTACACCTTC.

The genes are TRBV9 and TRBJ1-1, with D unresolved. The CDR3 sequence is 14 residues long. V dropped 0 bases and J dropped 0 bases, with 6 bases sitting between them. The V gene's germline CDR1 is SGDLS and CDR2 YYNGEE. The CDR3: CASSVAGMNTEAFF. CDR3 nucleotide sequence: TGTGCCAGCAGCGTAGCCGGAATGAACACTGAAGCTTTCTTT.

The CDR3 spells CATSSLIPTGELFF. The CDR3, as DNA: TGTGCCACCAGCAGTTTAATACCCACCGGGGAGCTGTTTTTT. This chain uses TRBV15 with TRBJ2-2; D remains unclear. V lost 3 bases and J lost 4, with 9 bases in between. CDR1 LNHNV and CDR2 YYDKDF come from the germline V gene (reference sequence). The CDR3 is 14 amino acids.

The V and J genes are TRBV9 and TRBJ1-2; D not resolved. This CDR3 has 13 amino acids. Per germline, CDR1 SGDLS and CDR2 YYNGEE. Trimming removed 3 bases from V and 0 bases from J, with 6 bases in between. The CDR3 bases are TGTGCCAGCAGCGGAGGGCCTAACTATGGCTACACCTTC. This encodes CASSGGPNYGYTF. Looking up the rest from reference TRBV9 and TRBJ1-2 gives the full variable domain: DSGVTQTPKHLITATGQRVTLRCSPRSGDLSVYWYQQSLDQGLQFLIQYYNGEERAKGNILERFSAQQFPDLHSELNLSSLELGDSALYFCASSGGPNYGYTFGSGTRLTVV.

V is TRBV29-1 and J is TRBJ2-1; no clear D gene. Deletions cut 2 bases from V and 5 bases from J, with 10 bases between. CDR1 is SQVTM, CDR2 ANQGSEA, per germline. This CDR3 comprises 13 residues. The CDR3 here is CSVEPGGNNEQFF. As DNA, the CDR3 is TGCAGCGTTGAACCGGGCGGAAACAATGAGCAGTTCTTC.

This clone appeared a few times. The rearrangement joins TRBV6-8 to TRBJ2-1, with 7 positions matching TRBD2. The germline gives CDR1 MNHGY, CDR2 SAAAGT. The junction had 8 bases not matched to a gene; V was cut back by 11 bases and J by 4 bases. The CDR3 has 13 residues. For the CDR3, the DNA is TGTGCCTGTCGTCTGCGGGAGTACAATGAGCAGTTCTTC. Amino acid sequence: CACRLREYNEQFF.

This chain connects TRBV6-8 to TRBJ1-1; 8 nucleotides align to TRBD1. The CDR3 is 14 amino acids. Germline V gives CDR1 MNHGY, CDR2 SAAAGT. The V and J ends lost 4 bases and 4 bases, in that order; junction bases with no gene match: 5. CDR3 loop: CASSLSGGGTEAFF. CDR3 DNA: TGTGCCAGCAGTTTGTCAGGGGGCGGCACTGAAGCTTTCTTT.

This sequence joins TRBV10-3 and TRBJ2-1, with unresolved D. Germline V lookup: CDR1 ENHRY, CDR2 SYGVKD. CDR3 length: 12 amino acids. Trimming stripped 4 bases from V and 5 bases from J, with 6 bases between. DNA for the CDR3: TGTGCCATCAGTGCTCCGGACAATGAGCAGTTCTTC. Encoded protein: CAISAPDNEQFF.

The V gene is TRBV18, the J gene TRBJ2-3; tentative D call: TRBD2 (6 bases). Trimming took 9 bases from V and 1 from J, leaving 11 bases between them. Germline CDR1 KGHSH, CDR2 LQKENI. This CDR3 comprises 13 residues. This CDR3 is CASAPGGTDTQYF. The CDR3, as DNA: TGTGCCAGTGCACCGGGGGGCACAGATACGCAGTATTTT.

The J gene is TRBJ2-7, the V gene TRBV18, with 9 bases identical to TRBD1. V trimming: 2 bases; J trimming: 6 bases; junction bases outside the gene matches: 5. The CDR3 runs to 14 residues. Per the germline V gene, CDR1 is KGHSH and CDR2 is LQKENI. The CDR3 is CASSPGAGQGEQYF. CDR3 sequence (DNA): TGTGCCAGCTCACCAGGGGCGGGACAGGGCGAGCAGTACTTC.

The V call is TRBV19, the J call TRBJ2-1, with D possibly being TRBD1 (6 bases). Trimming took off 4 bases at V and 0 bases at J, with 13 bases between the two ends. CDR1 LNHDA and CDR2 SQIVND come from the germline V gene (reference sequence). This CDR3 is 16 amino acids long. The CDR3 DNA follows: TGTGCCAGTAGTAAAACACAGGGTATCTCCTACAATGAGCAGTTCTTC. Translated: CASSKTQGISYNEQFF.

With respect to this clone: A read error may account for a junction end that differs from germline. The genes are TRBV15 and TRBJ2-7; TRBD1 matches at 11 bases. This CDR3 contains 16 residues. Germline V CDR1 and CDR2: LNHNV, YYDKDF (reference sequence). The CDR3 bases are TGTGCCATCAGCAGAGCAGGTGGACAGGGGGCGCACGAGCAGTACTTC. Encoded protein: CAISRAGGQGAHEQYF. The whole variable domain, filled in from reference TRBV15 and TRBJ2-7, reads DAMVIQNPRYQVTQFGKPVTLSCSQTLNHNVMYWYQQKSSQAPKLLFHYYDKDFNNEADTPDNFQSRRPNTSFCFLDIRSPGLGDTAMYLCAISRAGGQGAHEQYFGPGTRLTVT.

The sample holds one count of this clone. V gene TRBV28 combines with J gene TRBJ1-1; TRBD1 might be the D (6 bases). The CDR3 sequence is 12 residues long. CDR1 and CDR2 from the germline V gene are MDHEN and SYDVKM. The ends were cut back, 5 bases at V and 7 bases at J, with 11 bases in the middle. CDR3 sequence: CASSPGQYEAFF. DNA for the CDR3: TGTGCCAGCAGTCCCGGACAGTATGAAGCTTTCTTT.

The chain is built from TRBV19 and TRBJ2-2, with TRBD2 matching over 9 bases. The CDR3 totals 16 residues. The J segment lost 4 bases and the V segment lost 4 bases, leaving 7 bases of the junction unmatched. Germline CDR1 LNHDA, CDR2 SQIVND (reference sequence). In DNA, the CDR3 is TGTGCCAGTAGTACGATAGCGGGAGCGCGCACCGGGGAGCTGTTTTTT. Amino acid sequence: CASSTIAGARTGELFF.

This clone appeared once. The chain combines TRBV28 with TRBJ1-1, with D possibly being TRBD1 (5 bases). CDR1 MDHEN and CDR2 SYDVKM come from the germline V gene. The V and J ends lost 10 bases and 1 base respectively, with 13 bases between them. This CDR3 is built from 13 residues. CDR3 amino acids: CATQGATNTEAFF. CDR3 nucleotides: TGTGCCACCCAGGGAGCCACGAACACTGAAGCTTTCTTT.

V usage is TRBV28 and J usage is TRBJ2-3; D perhaps matches TRBD2 (6 bases). Per the germline V gene, CDR1 is MDHEN and CDR2 is SYDVKM. Between the trimmed V and J ends, which lost 6 bases and 2 bases, there was a span of 12 bases. The CDR3 totals 14 residues. The CDR3 sequence is CASRGTSTTDTQYF. CDR3 DNA: TGTGCCAGCAGAGGGACTTCAACCACAGATACGCAGTATTTT.